One TCR beta chain is described in this entry. Its antigen is not identified. Sequencing was performed with immunoSEQ multiplex PCR; in TCRdb, only in-frame clones are kept and a portion is missing. The table records tens of thousands of clones, 82% of them present only once. The data are from a study of OX40 agonist ivuxolimab in advanced cancers. Study-level points and caveats: The investigators did not determine what antigen specificity the expanded peripheral T cells had.

The germline CDR1 and CDR2 sequences are SGHNT and YYREEE (reference sequence). The CDR3 is made up of 19 amino acids. V shed 3 bases, J shed 0 bases, and the junction held 16 bases outside the gene matches. The sequence came from an adult with an advanced solid tumor such as melanoma, head and neck, liver or kidney cancer. The chain is built from TRBV5-4 and TRBJ1-2; 8 bases line up with TRBD1. The sequences come from CD4+ or CD8+ T cells sorted from blood, collected in a trial of the OX40 agonist ivuxolimab. DNA of the CDR3: TGTGCCAGCAGCTCGAAGACAGGGGCCCTAGCCCTTACTAACTATGGCTACACCTTC. As protein: CASSSKTGALALTNYGYTF. The complete variable domain, with remaining parts taken from reference TRBV5-4 and TRBJ1-2, reads ETGVTQSPTHLIKTRGQQVTLRCSSQSGHNTVSWYQQALGQGPQFIFQYYREEENGRGNFPPRFSGLQFPNYSSELNVNALELDDSALYLCASSSKTGALALTNYGYTFGSGTRLTVV.